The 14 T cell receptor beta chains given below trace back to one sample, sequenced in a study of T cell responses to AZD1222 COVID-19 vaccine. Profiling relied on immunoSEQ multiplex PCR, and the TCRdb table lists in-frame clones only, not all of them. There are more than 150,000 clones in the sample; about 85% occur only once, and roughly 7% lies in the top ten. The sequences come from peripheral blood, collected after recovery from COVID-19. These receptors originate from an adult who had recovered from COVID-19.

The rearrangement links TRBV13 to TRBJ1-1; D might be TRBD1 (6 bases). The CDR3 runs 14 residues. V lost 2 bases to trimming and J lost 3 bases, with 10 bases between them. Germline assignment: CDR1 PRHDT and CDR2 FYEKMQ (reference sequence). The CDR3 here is CASSLRGEDTEAFF. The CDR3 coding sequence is TGTGCCAGCAGCTTAAGGGGGGAGGACACTGAAGCTTTCTTT.

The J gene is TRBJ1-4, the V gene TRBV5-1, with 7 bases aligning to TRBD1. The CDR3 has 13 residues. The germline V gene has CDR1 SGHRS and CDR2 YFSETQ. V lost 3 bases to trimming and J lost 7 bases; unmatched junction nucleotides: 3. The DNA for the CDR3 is TGCGCCAGCAGCTCCGGGACAGTTGAAAAACTGTTTTTT. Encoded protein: CASSSGTVEKLFF.

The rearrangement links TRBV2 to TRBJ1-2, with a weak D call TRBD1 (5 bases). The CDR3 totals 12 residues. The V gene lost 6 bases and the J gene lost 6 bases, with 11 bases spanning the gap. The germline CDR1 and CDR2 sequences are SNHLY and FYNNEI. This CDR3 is CASRGGENGYTF. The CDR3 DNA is TGTGCCAGCAGGGGGGGAGAGAATGGCTACACCTTC.

CDR3 protein: CATSARGLGANVLTF. The CDR3, as DNA: TGTGCCACCAGCGCGCGGGGGCTTGGGGCCAACGTCCTGACTTTC. V usage is TRBV15 and J usage is TRBJ2-6; D is perhaps TRBD2 (7 bases). Germline V gene sequence: CDR1 LNHNV, CDR2 YYDKDF (reference sequence). The CDR3 extends over 15 amino acids. V lost 5 bases, J lost 3 bases, and 11 bases lay in between.

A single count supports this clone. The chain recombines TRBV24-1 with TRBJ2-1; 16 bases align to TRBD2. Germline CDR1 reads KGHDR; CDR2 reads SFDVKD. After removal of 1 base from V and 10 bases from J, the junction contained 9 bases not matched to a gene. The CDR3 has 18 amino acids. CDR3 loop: CATSDFRTGTSGRGEQFF. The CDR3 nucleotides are TGTGCCACCAGTGATTTCCGTACCGGGACTAGCGGGAGGGGCGAGCAGTTCTTC.

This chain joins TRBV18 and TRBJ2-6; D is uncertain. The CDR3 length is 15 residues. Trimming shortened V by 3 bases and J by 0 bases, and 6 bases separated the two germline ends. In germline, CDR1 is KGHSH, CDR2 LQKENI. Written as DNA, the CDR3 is TGTGCCAGCTCACCCATGGCCTCTGGGGCCAACGTCCTGACTTTC. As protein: CASSPMASGANVLTF.

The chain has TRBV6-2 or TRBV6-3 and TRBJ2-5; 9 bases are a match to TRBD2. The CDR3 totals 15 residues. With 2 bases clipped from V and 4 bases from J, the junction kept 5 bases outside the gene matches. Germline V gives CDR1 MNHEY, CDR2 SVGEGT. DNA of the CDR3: TGTGCCAGCAGTTACCCCGGGACTAGCTCAGAGACCCAGTACTTC. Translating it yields CASSYPGTSSETQYF.

CDR3: CASSPWGGADTGELFF. The CDR3 DNA sequence: TGTGCCAGCAGCCCCTGGGGTGGGGCGGACACCGGGGAGCTGTTTTTT. The chain recombines TRBV5-8 with TRBJ2-2; a possible D gene is TRBD1 (5 bases). V lost 4 bases and J lost 3, with 16 bases in between. CDR3 length: 16 amino acids. CDR1 and CDR2 from the germline V gene are SGHTS and YDEGEE.

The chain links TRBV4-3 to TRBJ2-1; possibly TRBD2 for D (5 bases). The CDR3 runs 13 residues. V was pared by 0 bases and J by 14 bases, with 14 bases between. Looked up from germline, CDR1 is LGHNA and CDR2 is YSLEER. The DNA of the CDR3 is TGCGCCAGCAGCCAAGAACCCGGACTTTCCGAGTTCTTC. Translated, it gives CASSQEPGLSEFF.

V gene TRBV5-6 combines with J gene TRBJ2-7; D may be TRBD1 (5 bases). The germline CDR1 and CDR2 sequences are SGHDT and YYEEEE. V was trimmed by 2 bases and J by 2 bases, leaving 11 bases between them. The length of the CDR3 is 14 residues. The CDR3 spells CASSFGHSTYEQYF. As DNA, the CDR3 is TGTGCCAGCAGCTTCGGACACTCAACCTACGAGCAGTACTTC. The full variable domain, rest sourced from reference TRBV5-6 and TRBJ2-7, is DAGVTQSPTHLIKTRGQQVTLRCSPKSGHDTVSWYQQALGQGPQFIFQYYEEEERQRGNFPDRFSGHQFPNYSSELNVNALLLGDSALYLCASSFGHSTYEQYFGPGTRLTVT.

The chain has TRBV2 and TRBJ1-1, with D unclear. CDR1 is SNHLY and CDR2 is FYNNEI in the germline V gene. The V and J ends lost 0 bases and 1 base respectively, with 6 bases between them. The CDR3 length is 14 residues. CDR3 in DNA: TGTGCCAGCAGTGAAGCGGTAGCGAACACTGAAGCTTTCTTT. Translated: CASSEAVANTEAFF.

The CDR3 is CASNFRENTEAFF. CDR3 coding DNA: TGCGCCAGCAACTTCAGAGAGAACACTGAAGCTTTCTTT. The rearrangement joins TRBV5-1 to TRBJ1-1, with D unclear. The germline V gene encodes CDR1 SGHRS and CDR2 YFSETQ. The V and J ends lost 6 bases and 1 base respectively, with 10 bases between them. The CDR3 is made up of 13 amino acids.

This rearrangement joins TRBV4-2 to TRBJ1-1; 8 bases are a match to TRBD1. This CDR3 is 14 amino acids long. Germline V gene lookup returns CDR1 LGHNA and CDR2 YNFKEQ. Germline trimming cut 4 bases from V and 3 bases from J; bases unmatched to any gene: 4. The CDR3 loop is CASSLDREDTEAFF. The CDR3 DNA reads TGTGCCAGCAGCCTGGACAGGGAAGACACTGAAGCTTTCTTT.

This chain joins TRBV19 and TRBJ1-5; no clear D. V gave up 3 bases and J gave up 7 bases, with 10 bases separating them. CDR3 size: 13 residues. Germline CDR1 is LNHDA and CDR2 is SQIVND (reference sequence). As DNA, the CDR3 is TGTGCCAGTAGTATGGACCCTGGACAGCCCCAGCATTTT. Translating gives CASSMDPGQPQHF.